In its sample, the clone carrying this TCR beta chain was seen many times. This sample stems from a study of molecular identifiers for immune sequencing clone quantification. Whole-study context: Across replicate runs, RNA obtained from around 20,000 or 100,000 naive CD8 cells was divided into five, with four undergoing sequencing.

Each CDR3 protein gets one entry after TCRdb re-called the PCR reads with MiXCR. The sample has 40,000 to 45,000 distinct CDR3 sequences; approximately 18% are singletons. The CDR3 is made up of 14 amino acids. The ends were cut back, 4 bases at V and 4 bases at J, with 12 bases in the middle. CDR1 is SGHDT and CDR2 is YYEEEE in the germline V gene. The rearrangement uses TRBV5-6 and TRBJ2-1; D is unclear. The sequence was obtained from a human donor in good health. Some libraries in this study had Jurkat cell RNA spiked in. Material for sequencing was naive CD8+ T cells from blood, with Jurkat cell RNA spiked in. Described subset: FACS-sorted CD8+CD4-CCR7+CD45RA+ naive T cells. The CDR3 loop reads CASSTAQPYNEQFF. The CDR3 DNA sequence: TGTGCCAGCAGCACTGCACAGCCATACAATGAGCAGTTCTTC.